This entry describes one T cell receptor (beta chain). There are many counts of this clonotype. Its antigen is currently not known. No much larger clone exists at a distance of one base, and base qualities are not known. The junction shows trimming of 4 bases on V and 4 bases on J, plus 8 bases between the germline ends. The CDR3 sequence holds 12 residues, the cysteine and phenylalanine included. The read is trimmed to its CDR3 DNA, 36 bases read in frame from base 1. Looking up the germline V gene yields CDR1 SQVTM and CDR2 ANQGSEA. This sample was taken from a study of T-cell reconstitution after alpha-beta-depleted transplantation in children (TCRdb year 2016). Context from the whole study: T-cell immune reconstitution after TCRalphabeta/CD19-depleted allogeneic hematopoietic cell transplantation in children was quantitatively tracked in the study by means of TCR repertoire profiling.

Read against the paper, the sample's treatment or condition label means: allogeneic hematopoietic cell transplantation with graft depleted of TCRalphabeta T cells and CD19 B cells. The children who served as transplant recipients had been given grafts of TCRalphabeta/CD19-depleted allogeneic hematopoietic cells. Points the paper makes about the study in general: Hyperexpanded clone frequencies declined over subsequent months; after one year, T-cell counts and TCRbeta diversity were mostly attributed to newly produced T cells. The high TCRbeta diversity at day 60 in some patients was ascribed to recipient T cells and intrathymic progenitors that had survived conditioning. The apparently early recovery of alphabetaT-cell counts about two months after transplant reportedly depended on only several hundred rapidly expanded clones that came from non-depleted graft cells.

Library creation used PCR. Sequencing instrument: Illumina HiSeq 2500. TCR library preparation used molecular barcoding, with unique molecular identifiers applied to normalize quantification of the TCRbeta repertoire. TCRdb reworked the public reads: Q25 trimming with fastp, MiXCR clone assembly, productive beta chains retained. Each record represents a unique CDR3 protein, reported with the most common genes and DNA among its rows. This sample holds about 260,000 distinct CDR3 sequences; 6.5% to 10% were observed only once. The top ten clones comprise about 6.4% of the sample. The sequence was obtained from a male patient aged 10 to 17 who had a stem cell transplant for acute lymphoblastic leukemia, so the T cells may come from the graft donor. Sequenced material: PBMCs, mostly from graft donor cells, taken 180 days after TCRalphabeta/CD19-depleted stem cell transplant. The chain is encoded by TRBV29-1 joined to TRBJ1-3; there is no confident call for the D gene. Read as DNA, the sequence is TGCAGCGTTGTGTCAGCGGGAAACACCATATATTTT. It translates to CSVVSAGNTIYF.